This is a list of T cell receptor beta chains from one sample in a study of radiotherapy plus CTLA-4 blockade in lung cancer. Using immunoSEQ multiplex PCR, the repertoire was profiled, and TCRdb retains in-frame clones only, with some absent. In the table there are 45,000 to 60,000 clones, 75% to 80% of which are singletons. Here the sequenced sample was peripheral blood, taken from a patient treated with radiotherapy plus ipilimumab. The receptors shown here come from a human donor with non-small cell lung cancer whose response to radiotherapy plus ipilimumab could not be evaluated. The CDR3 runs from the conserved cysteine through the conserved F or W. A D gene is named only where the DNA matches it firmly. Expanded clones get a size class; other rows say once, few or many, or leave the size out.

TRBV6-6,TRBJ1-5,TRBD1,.,CASRNLRDRDQPQHF,TGTGCCAGCAGAAACTTGAGGGACAGGGATCAGCCCCAGCATTTT
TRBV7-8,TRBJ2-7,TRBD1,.,CASSLDRSYEQYF,TGTGCCAGCAGCTTGGACAGGTCCTACGAGCAGTACTTC
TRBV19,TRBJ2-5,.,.,CASSIISPGGKETQYF,TGTGCCAGTAGTATTATCTCCCCGGGGGGCAAAGAGACCCAGTACTTC
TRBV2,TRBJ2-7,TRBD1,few,CASRNRGREYEQYF,TGTGCCAGCAGGAACAGGGGGCGGGAATACGAGCAGTACTTC
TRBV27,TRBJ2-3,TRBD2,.,CASSFSGRGDTQYF,TGCGCCAGCAGTTTCAGCGGGAGGGGGGATACGCAGTATTTT
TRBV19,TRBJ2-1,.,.,CASSIDRGIDEQFF,TGTGCCAGTAGTATAGATCGGGGTATCGATGAGCAGTTCTTC
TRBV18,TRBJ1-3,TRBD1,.,CASSPAAGGLFSGNTIYF,TGTGCCAGCTCACCAGCCGCAGGGGGCCTATTCTCTGGAAACACCATATATTTT
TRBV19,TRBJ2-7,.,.,CASSIQGLLYEQYF,TGTGCCAGTAGTATTCAGGGGCTCCTGTACGAGCAGTACTTC
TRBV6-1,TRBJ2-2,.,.,CASGAGMTGELFF,TGTGCCAGCGGGGCAGGGATGACCGGGGAGCTGTTTTTT
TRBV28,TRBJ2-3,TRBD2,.,CASSFVASGDPSTDTQYF,TGTGCCAGCAGTTTCGTGGCTAGCGGAGACCCTAGCACAGATACGCAGTATTTT
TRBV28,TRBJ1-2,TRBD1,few,CASRIGQGDGYTF,TGTGCCAGCAGGATCGGACAGGGAGATGGCTACACCTTC
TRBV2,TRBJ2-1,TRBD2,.,CASRDSLGLPKRHNEQFF,TGTGCCAGCAGGGATTCTTTGGGACTACCCAAACGACACAATGAGCAGTTCTTC